This T cell receptor (beta chain) stems from a study of blood T cell repertoires in COVID-19. V was cut by 4 bases and J by 2 bases, with 10 bases left in between. This CDR3 is built from 13 residues. Germline V gives CDR1 SGHRS, CDR2 YFSETQ. Clones were sequenced by immunoSEQ multiplex PCR, and TCRdb holds only the in-frame ones, with some missing. The data contain 150,000 to 200,000 clones, approximately 86% of them singletons. The receptor comes from a man between 65 and 85 years old with acute or convalescent COVID-19. This chain links TRBV5-1 with TRBJ2-7; tentative D call: TRBD1 (5 bases). Source material: peripheral blood. The CDR3 region has the DNA TGCGCCAGCAGCCCCGACAGAACCTACGAGCAGTACTTC. It is translated as CASSPDRTYEQYF.